Listed below are T cell receptor beta chains from one sample, sequenced in a study of immune evolution from preneoplasia to lung adenocarcinoma. TCRdb's copy holds only in-frame clones and misses some; the assay was immunoSEQ multiplex PCR. The table has 4,000 to 6,000 clones, under 85% seen once. The material sequenced was FFPE normal lung tissue adjacent to the tumor. The receptors shown here come from a person aged 50-75 years with lung adenocarcinoma. Both conserved end residues are part of each CDR3. Each record gives: CDR3 protein, CDR3 DNA, V gene, D gene, J gene, clone size. A D gene is named only where the DNA matches it firmly. Clone size is given for some rows only: seen once, a few or many times, or a class if the clone is expanded.

cdr3_aa: CASSLSRGATNEKLFF
cdr3_nt: TGTGCCAGCAGCCTATCTAGGGGAGCAACTAATGAAAAACTGTTTTTT
v_call: TRBV5-6
d_call: NA
j_call: TRBJ1-4
clone_size: NA

cdr3_aa: CASSYRGVAARSEQYF
cdr3_nt: TGTGCCAGCAGTTACCGGGGGGTCGCGGCCCGCTCCGAGCAGTACTTC
v_call: TRBV6-5
d_call: TRBD2
j_call: TRBJ2-7
clone_size: NA

cdr3_aa: CASTQPCLAGFTDTQYF
cdr3_nt: TGTGCCAGTACCCAACCCTGCCTAGCGGGATTCACAGATACGCAGTATTTT
v_call: TRBV19
d_call: TRBD2
j_call: TRBJ2-3
clone_size: NA

cdr3_aa: CASSAYASGMGEQYF
cdr3_nt: TGTGCCAGCAGCGCCTATGCTAGCGGGATGGGAGAGCAGTACTTC
v_call: TRBV7-3
d_call: TRBD2
j_call: TRBJ2-7
clone_size: few

cdr3_aa: CASSLVVGSSYEQYF
cdr3_nt: TGTGCCAGCAGCTTAGTAGTCGGAAGCTCCTACGAGCAGTACTTC
v_call: TRBV11-2
d_call: NA
j_call: TRBJ2-7
clone_size: NA

cdr3_aa: CASMTSGRAQETQYF
cdr3_nt: TGTGCCAGCATGACTAGCGGGAGGGCGCAGGAGACCCAGTACTTC
v_call: TRBV28
d_call: TRBD2
j_call: TRBJ2-5
clone_size: NA

cdr3_aa: CSVSQNQGPEAFF
cdr3_nt: TGCAGCGTTTCGCAAAATCAGGGCCCTGAAGCTTTCTTT
v_call: TRBV29-1
d_call: NA
j_call: TRBJ1-1
clone_size: NA

cdr3_aa: CASSPSTGAYEQYF
cdr3_nt: TGTGCCAGCTCACCGTCGACAGGGGCCTACGAGCAGTACTTC
v_call: TRBV18
d_call: TRBD1
j_call: TRBJ2-7
clone_size: NA

cdr3_aa: CASSRWMPIVNGYTF
cdr3_nt: TGTGCCAGCAGCCGGTGGATGCCGATCGTCAATGGCTACACCTTC
v_call: TRBV28
d_call: NA
j_call: TRBJ1-2
clone_size: NA

cdr3_aa: CASSLGTPSDTQYF
cdr3_nt: TGCGCCAGCAGCTTAGGGACTCCCTCAGATACGCAGTATTTT
v_call: TRBV5-1
d_call: NA
j_call: TRBJ2-3
clone_size: NA

cdr3_aa: CASSPYAPGLASDTQYF
cdr3_nt: TGTGCCAGCTCACCTTATGCACCGGGACTAGCCTCAGATACGCAGTATTTT
v_call: TRBV18
d_call: TRBD2
j_call: TRBJ2-3
clone_size: few